This T cell receptor (beta chain) was observed in a study of CD8+ T cells in alopecia areata. Study-level findings and limits: Tofacitinib did not eliminate many expanded lesional clones from scalp or blood. Sharing of TCRs across patients appeared less clear than in mice, possibly for HLA-related reasons.

Regarding treatment: oral pan-JAK inhibitor, 5-10 mg twice daily. The CDR3 consists of 13 residues. CDR1 MNHEY and CDR2 SMNVEV come from the germline V gene (reference sequence). The V and J ends lost 6 bases and 7 bases respectively, with 16 bases between them. Reverse transcribed after extraction, RNA yielded cDNA as the sequencing template. Clones were read by immunoSEQ multiplex PCR, and TCRdb kept only the in-frame ones, dropping some. The repertoire holds under 250,000 clones, 50% to 60% seen once, with around 1.6% in the top ten. Points on this clone: Its antigen is still unknown.

The chain has TRBV27 and TRBJ2-7; D gene uncertain. The TCR sequence derives from a human donor with alopecia areata. The material was CD4+ T cells sorted from blood, obtained at week 4, from a patient treated with tofacitinib. This chain's CDR3 is CASSQTIGREQYF. The CDR3 DNA reads TGTGCCAGCAGCCAGACGATTGGCCGAGAGCAGTACTTC.